Below, 18 T cell receptor beta chains from the same sample are listed, as sequenced in a study of blood T cell repertoires in COVID-19. Assay: immunoSEQ multiplex PCR; the TCRdb copy retains only in-frame clones and omits some. Seen here are approximately 150,000 clones, around 89% observed once, and the top ten hold roughly 2%. The specimen was peripheral blood. These receptors were collected from a man aged 45-65 years who had recovered from COVID-19.

This clone came up once. The chain recombines TRBV7-7 with TRBJ1-1; unclear D gene. V was cut by 5 bases and J by 0 bases, with 13 bases left in between. This CDR3 is built from 15 residues. From germline, CDR1 is SSHAT and CDR2 FNYEAQ (reference sequence). The CDR3 DNA sequence: TGTGCCAGCAGCCCCCCGGAGGCAATGAACACTGAAGCTTTCTTT. It yields the protein CASSPPEAMNTEAFF.

The gene calls are TRBV5-8 and TRBJ1-5, with 7 bases fitting TRBD1. The J segment lost 0 bases and the V segment lost 2 bases, leaving 5 bases of the junction unmatched. CDR1 and CDR2 (germline): SGHTS, YDEGEE. The CDR3 has 16 residues. The CDR3 DNA sequence: TGTGCCAGCAGCTTTAGGGGACAGTATAGCAATCAGCCCCAGCATTTT. Its protein product is CASSFRGQYSNQPQHF.

The chain employs TRBV6-5 and TRBJ1-1; D is uncertain. The CDR3 is 12 amino acids. Looked up from germline, CDR1 is MNHEY and CDR2 is SVGAGI. V was shortened by 6 bases and J by 6 bases, with 11 bases between the two germline ends. The DNA for the CDR3 is TGTGCCAGCAGAATGAACGGGGCTGAAGCTTTCTTT. Translating it yields CASRMNGAEAFF.

J is TRBJ1-3 and V is TRBV6-6; a weak D match, TRBD1 (6 bases). Germline V gives CDR1 MNHNY, CDR2 SVGAGI (reference sequence). The CDR3 has 16 residues. V lost 7 bases and J lost 0, with 16 bases in between. DNA of the CDR3: TGTGCCAGCACCCAATCCGGGACAAACTCTGGAAACACCATATATTTT. Protein: CASTQSGTNSGNTIYF.

This sequence joins TRBV28 and TRBJ1-1; D remains unclear. Looked up from germline, CDR1 is MDHEN and CDR2 is SYDVKM. The CDR3 runs to 13 residues. The germline V and J ends were trimmed by 2 bases and 7 bases, with 11 bases remaining between them. CDR3 sequence reads: CASSLSAGYEAFF. DNA for the CDR3: TGTGCCAGCAGTTTAAGTGCGGGGTATGAAGCTTTCTTT.

V and J are TRBV7-6 and TRBJ2-1, with 9 nucleotides matching TRBD2. Germline trimming cut 1 base from V and 7 bases from J; bases unmatched to any gene: 8. The CDR3 totals 16 residues. Per germline, CDR1 SGHVS and CDR2 FNYEAQ. CDR3 loop: CASSLGVAGVRNEQFF. The CDR3 region has the DNA TGTGCCAGCAGCTTAGGAGTAGCGGGAGTGAGGAATGAGCAGTTCTTC.

This clone came up once. The chain uses TRBV7-2 and TRBJ2-1; TRBD2 agrees at 15 bases. CDR1 and CDR2 from the germline V gene are SGHTA and FQGNSA. Trimming took 4 bases from V and 9 from J; bases not matched to a gene: 4. The CDR3 consists of 15 residues. CDR3 DNA sequence: TGTGCCAGCAGCTCGGGACTAGCGGGGGGTAGTGAGCAGTTCTTC. Translating gives CASSSGLAGGSEQFF.

In this sample, this clone turned up a few times. V gene TRBV6-2 or TRBV6-3 combines with J gene TRBJ2-3; D call uncertain. Trimming shortened V by 0 bases and J by 5 bases, and 6 bases separated the two germline ends. The germline gives CDR1 MNHEY, CDR2 SVGEGT. The CDR3 has 13 amino acids. DNA for the CDR3: TGTGCCAGCAGTTACTCCCCGGGAGATACGCAGTATTTT. It encodes CASSYSPGDTQYF.

V and J are TRBV5-1 and TRBJ1-2; TRBD1 is a possible D gene (6 bases). The CDR3 is 14 amino acids. The germline gives CDR1 SGHRS, CDR2 YFSETQ. V was trimmed by 4 bases and J by 0 bases, leaving 10 bases between them. For the CDR3, the DNA is TGCGCCAGCAGCGTAGGACAGTCTAACTATGGCTACACCTTC. Translating it yields CASSVGQSNYGYTF.

The chain has TRBV5-1 and TRBJ2-6; the match to TRBD1 covers 10 bases. This CDR3 is built from 19 residues. V dropped 2 bases and J dropped 0; count of bases not matched to a gene: 8. CDR1 is SGHRS, CDR2 YFSETQ, per germline. The CDR3 here is CASSFWDRGAHSGANVLTF. CDR3 coding DNA: TGCGCCAGCAGCTTTTGGGACAGGGGAGCCCACTCTGGGGCCAACGTCCTGACTTTC.

CDR3: CATSDASGLSYNEQFF. CDR3 DNA: TGTGCCACCAGTGATGCCTCAGGGTTGTCCTACAATGAGCAGTTCTTC. This chain links TRBV24-1 with TRBJ2-1, with a possible D match to TRBD1 (5 bases). Germline CDR1 is KGHDR and CDR2 is SFDVKD. Trimming cost V 3 bases and J 1 base, with 12 bases left between them. The CDR3 extends over 16 amino acids.

This clone has a handful of counts. The chain carries TRBV10-2 and TRBJ2-7; no firm D call. V dropped 3 bases and J dropped 0 bases, with 6 bases sitting between them. CDR1 and CDR2 (germline): WSHSY, SAAADI. The CDR3 loop spans 13 amino acids. Written as DNA, the CDR3 is TGCGCCAGCAGTGATTTGGCCTCCTACGAGCAGTACTTC. This sequence encodes CASSDLASYEQYF.

V and J are TRBV6-4 and TRBJ1-3, with a possible D match to TRBD1 (6 bases). The germline CDR1 and CDR2 sequences are MRHNA and SNTAGT. This CDR3 has 18 amino acids. Trimming took off 0 bases at V and 2 bases at J, with 17 bases between the two ends. CDR3: CASSDSGRGRVPGNTIYF. The CDR3, as DNA: TGTGCCAGCAGTGACTCAGGCAGGGGACGGGTCCCTGGAAACACCATATATTTT.

CDR3 loop: CASSSYIVSGGASGNTIYF. The CDR3 region has the DNA TGTGCCAGCAGTTCATATATTGTTTCAGGGGGCGCATCTGGAAACACCATATATTTT. This rearrangement joins TRBV28 to TRBJ1-3; 8 bases map to TRBD1. The ends lost 4 bases at V and 1 base at J; junction bases unmatched: 15. The germline CDR1 and CDR2 sequences are MDHEN and SYDVKM. The CDR3 sequence is 19 residues long.

The V and J genes are TRBV19 and TRBJ2-2; maybe TRBD1 (5 bases). Germline loops: CDR1 LNHDA, CDR2 SQIVND (reference sequence). The CDR3 is 14 residues long. Trimming removed 4 bases at V and 4 bases at J, with 10 bases between. The CDR3 loop is CASSSLTVTGELFF. DNA of the CDR3: TGTGCCAGTAGTAGCCTGACAGTCACCGGGGAGCTGTTTTTT.

This sequence joins TRBV3-1 (or the pseudogene TRBV3-2) and TRBJ2-1, with 11 bases that match TRBD2. After removal of 1 base from V and 0 bases from J, the junction contained 11 bases not matched to a gene. In germline, CDR1 is LGHDT, CDR2 YNNKEL (reference sequence). There are 20 residues in the CDR3. The CDR3 protein is CASSQAGIAGGSSSYNEQFF. CDR3 bases: TGTGCCAGCAGCCAAGCGGGGATAGCGGGAGGGAGTAGCTCCTACAATGAGCAGTTCTTC.

The V gene is TRBV9, the J gene TRBJ1-1; 7 bases agree with TRBD1. Germline assignment: CDR1 SGDLS and CDR2 YYNGEE. V dropped 3 bases and J dropped 4; count of bases not matched to a gene: 6. The CDR3 extends over 14 amino acids. CDR3 residues: CASSGGQVGTEAFF. The CDR3 DNA sequence: TGTGCCAGCAGCGGTGGACAGGTGGGCACTGAAGCTTTCTTT.

The chain recombines TRBV30 with TRBJ2-3, with 8 nucleotides matching TRBD2. V shed 1 base, J shed 3 bases, and the junction held 6 bases outside the gene matches. The germline gives CDR1 GTSNPN, CDR2 SVGIG (reference sequence). The CDR3 has 15 amino acids. The chain's CDR3 is CAWSDGGGRTDTQYF. In nucleotides, the CDR3 is TGTGCCTGGAGTGATGGCGGGGGGAGGACAGATACGCAGTATTTT.